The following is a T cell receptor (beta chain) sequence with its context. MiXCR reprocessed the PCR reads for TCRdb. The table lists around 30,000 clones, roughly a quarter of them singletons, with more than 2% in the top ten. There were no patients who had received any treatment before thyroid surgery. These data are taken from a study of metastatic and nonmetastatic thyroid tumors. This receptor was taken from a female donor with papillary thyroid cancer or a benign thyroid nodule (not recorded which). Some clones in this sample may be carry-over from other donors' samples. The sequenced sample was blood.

CDR3 region: CSATLGRQGGEQFF. CDR3 nucleotide sequence: TGCAGTGCTACCCTAGGCCGCCAGGGCGGTGAGCAGTTCTTC. This rearrangement joins TRBV20-1 to TRBJ2-1, with D possibly TRBD1 on 5 matching bases. The V and J ends lost 4 bases and 9 bases respectively, with 19 bases between them. There are 14 residues in the CDR3. Germline CDR1 DFQATT, CDR2 SNEGSKA (reference sequence).